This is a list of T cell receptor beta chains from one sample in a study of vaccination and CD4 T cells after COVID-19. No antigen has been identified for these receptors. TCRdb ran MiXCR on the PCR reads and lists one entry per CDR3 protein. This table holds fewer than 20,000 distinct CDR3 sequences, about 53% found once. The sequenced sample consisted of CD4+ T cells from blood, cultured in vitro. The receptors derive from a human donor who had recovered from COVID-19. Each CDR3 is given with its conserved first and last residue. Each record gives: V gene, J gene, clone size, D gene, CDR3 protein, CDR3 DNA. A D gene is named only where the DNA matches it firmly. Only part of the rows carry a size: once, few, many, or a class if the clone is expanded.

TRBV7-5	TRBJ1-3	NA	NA	CISVPEASQGPGNTIYF	NA
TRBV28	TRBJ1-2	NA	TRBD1	CASTIQGAPVGYTF	TGTGCCAGCACCATACAGGGGGCTCCCGTTGGCTACACCTTC
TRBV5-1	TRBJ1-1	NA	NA	CASSRPGSNTEAFF	TGCGCCAGCAGCCGGCCTGGGTCGAACACTGAAGCTTTCTTT
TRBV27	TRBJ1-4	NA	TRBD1	CASRRGRGEKLFF	TGTGCCAGCAGGAGGGGGCGGGGTGAAAAACTGTTTTTT
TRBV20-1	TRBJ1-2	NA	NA	CSARGARWDNYGYTF	TGCAGTGCTAGGGGGGCGCGTTGGGATAACTATGGCTACACCTTC
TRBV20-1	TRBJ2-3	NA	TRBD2	CSASGAGGFSGTDTQYF	TGCAGTGCTAGTGGAGCGGGAGGGTTCAGTGGCACAGATACGCAGTATTTT
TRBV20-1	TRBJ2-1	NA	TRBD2	CSALTSGYYNEQFF	TGCAGTGCGCTTACTAGCGGCTATTACAATGAGCAGTTCTTC
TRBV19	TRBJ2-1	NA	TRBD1	CASSIRQGADNEQFF	TGTGCCAGTAGTATCCGGCAGGGGGCGGACAATGAGCAGTTCTTC
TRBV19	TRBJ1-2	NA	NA	CASSIQGPNYGYTF	TGTGCCAGTAGTATACAGGGACCTAACTATGGCTACACCTTC
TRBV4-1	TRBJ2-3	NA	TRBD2	CASSLRLAGTDTQYF	TGCGCCAGCAGCCTGCGACTAGCGGGAACCGATACGCAGTATTTT
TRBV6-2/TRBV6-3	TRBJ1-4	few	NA	CASSPDTGIEKLFF	TGTGCCAGCAGCCCGGACACCGGTATTGAAAAACTGTTTTTT
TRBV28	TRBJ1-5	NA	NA	CASSRKYRSSLGNQPQHF	TGTGCCAGCAGCCGCAAGTACAGGAGCTCTTTAGGCAATCAGCCCCAGCATTTT
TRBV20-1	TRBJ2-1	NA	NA	CSARISDSGQFF	TGCAGTGCTAGAATCTCGGACTCCGGGCAGTTCTTC
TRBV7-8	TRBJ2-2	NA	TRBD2	CASSLVRTSGSQNTGELFF	TGTGCCAGCAGCTTAGTGCGGACTAGCGGGAGCCAGAACACCGGGGAGCTGTTTTTT
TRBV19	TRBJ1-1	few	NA	CASSSLRDTEAFF	TGTGCCAGTAGTTCTCTTCGGGACACTGAAGCTTTCTTT
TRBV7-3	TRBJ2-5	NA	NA	CASSLGGVGETQYF	TGTGCCAGCAGCTTAGGGGGAGTTGGGGAGACCCAGTACTTC
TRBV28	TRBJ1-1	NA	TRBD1	CASSLLVWDRVGSEAFF	TGTGCCAGCAGTTTATTAGTTTGGGACAGGGTGGGTTCTGAAGCTTTCTTT
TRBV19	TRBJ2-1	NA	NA	CASTLDGGRNEQFF	TGTGCCAGTACCCTAGACGGGGGGCGGAATGAGCAGTTCTTC
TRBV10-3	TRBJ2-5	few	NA	CAAAGSQETQYF	TGTGCCGCCGCGGGCTCCCAAGAGACCCAGTACTTC
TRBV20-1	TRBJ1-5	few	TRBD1	CSAIAGTGYVQPQHF	TGCAGTGCAATCGCCGGGACAGGGTATGTTCAGCCCCAGCATTTT
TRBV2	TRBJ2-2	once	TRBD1	CASREGTVAGELFF	TGTGCCAGCAGAGAAGGGACAGTGGCCGGGGAGCTGTTTTTT
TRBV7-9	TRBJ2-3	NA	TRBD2	CASSFGSGAGVRADTQYF	TGTGCCAGCAGCTTCGGCAGTGGGGCGGGAGTTAGGGCAGATACGCAGTATTTT
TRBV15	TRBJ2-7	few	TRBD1	CATSSTRGTGYYEQYF	TGTGCCACCAGCAGCACCCGGGGGACAGGGTACTACGAGCAGTACTTC
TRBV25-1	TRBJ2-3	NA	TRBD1	CASSELGQGVSTDTQYF	TGTGCCAGCAGTGAATTAGGACAGGGGGTGAGCACAGATACGCAGTATTTT
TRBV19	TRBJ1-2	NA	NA	CASIGAKSDGYTF	TGTGCCAGTATCGGAGCTAAGTCCGATGGCTACACCTTC
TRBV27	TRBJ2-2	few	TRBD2	CASRLAGGSGELFF	TGTGCCTCTCGACTAGCGGGAGGATCCGGGGAGCTGTTTTTT
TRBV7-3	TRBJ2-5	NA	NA	CASSFGVGARGRETQYF	TGTGCCAGCAGCTTCGGGGTCGGGGCAAGGGGACGGGAGACCCAGTACTTC
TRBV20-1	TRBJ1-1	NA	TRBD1	CSAGQGGGTDTEAFF	TGCAGTGCCGGGCAGGGCGGGGGGACAGACACTGAAGCTTTCTTT
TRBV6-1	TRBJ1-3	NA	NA	CASRTIGRGNTIYF	TGTGCCAGCAGAACTATAGGACGAGGAAACACCATATATTTT
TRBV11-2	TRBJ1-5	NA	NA	CASSQSNQPQHF	TGTGCCAGCAGCCAGAGCAATCAGCCCCAGCATTTT
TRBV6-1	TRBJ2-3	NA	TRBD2	CASSGLAFTFKTDTQYF	TGTGCCAGCAGTGGACTAGCCTTCACCTTCAAAACAGATACGCAGTATTTT
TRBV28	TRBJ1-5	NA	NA	CATRRGRRSNQPQHF	TGTGCCACCCGGCGGGGGAGGAGAAGCAATCAGCCCCAGCATTTT
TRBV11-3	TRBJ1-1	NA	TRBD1	CASSLGQGETTEAFF	TGTGCCAGCAGCTTGGGACAGGGAGAGACCACTGAAGCTTTCTTT
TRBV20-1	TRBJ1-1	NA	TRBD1	CSARDAGTANTEAFF	TGCAGTGCTAGAGACGCCGGGACAGCGAACACTGAAGCTTTCTTT
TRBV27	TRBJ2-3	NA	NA	CASSQIPVRPDTQYF	TGTGCCAGCAGCCAGATTCCCGTCCGCCCAGATACGCAGTATTTT
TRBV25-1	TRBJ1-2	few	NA	CASSEYGGVYGYTF	TGTGCCAGCAGTGAATATGGCGGGGTGTATGGCTACACCTTC
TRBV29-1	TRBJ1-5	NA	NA	CSGEQESKPQHF	TGCAGCGGGGAACAGGAAAGTAAGCCCCAGCATTTT
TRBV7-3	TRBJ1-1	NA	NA	CASSAQGNTEAFF	TGTGCCAGCAGCGCTCAGGGGAACACTGAAGCTTTCTTT
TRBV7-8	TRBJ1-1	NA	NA	CASSLGPANTEASF	TGTGCCAGCAGCTTAGGACCGGCGAACACTGAAGCTTCCTTT
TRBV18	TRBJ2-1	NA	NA	CASSPDREGYNEQFF	TGTGCCAGCTCACCGGACAGGGAGGGTTACAATGAGCAGTTCTTC
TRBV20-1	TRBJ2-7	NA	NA	CSARLQKASYEQYF	TGCAGTGCTAGACTACAGAAAGCCTCCTACGAGCAGTACTTC
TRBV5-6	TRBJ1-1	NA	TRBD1	CASSRFGQGNTEAFF	TGTGCCAGCAGCCGCTTCGGACAGGGGAACACTGAAGCTTTCTTT
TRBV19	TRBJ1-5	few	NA	CASSIVSRSNQPQHF	TGTGCCAGTAGTATCGTCAGCAGAAGCAATCAGCCCCAGCATTTT
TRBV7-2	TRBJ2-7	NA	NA	CASSRGTAYSYEQYF	TGTGCCAGCAGCCGCGGGACAGCCTACTCCTACGAGCAGTACTTC
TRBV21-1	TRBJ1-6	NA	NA	CASSKDGGPWGNSPLHF	TGTGCCAGCAGCAAAGATGGAGGCCCCTGGGGGAATTCACCCCTCCACTTT
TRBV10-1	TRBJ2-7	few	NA	CASSFESGREQYF	TGCGCCAGCAGTTTTGAATCTGGACGCGAGCAGTACTTC
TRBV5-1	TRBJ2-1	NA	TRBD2	CASSPGVAGAIGEQFF	TGCGCCAGCAGCCCGGGCGTAGCGGGAGCGATCGGCGAGCAGTTCTTC
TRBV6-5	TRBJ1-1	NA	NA	CASSYLTGGRMDTEAFF	TGTGCCAGCAGTTACTTGACAGGAGGCCGCATGGACACTGAAGCTTTCTTT
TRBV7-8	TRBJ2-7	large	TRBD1	CASNPLTGTGSEQYF	TGTGCCAGCAACCCCCTTACCGGGACAGGGAGCGAGCAGTACTTC
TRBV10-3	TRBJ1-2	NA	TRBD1	CAISEGTGGNSNYGYTF	TGTGCCATCAGTGAAGGGACAGGGGGCAATAGTAACTATGGCTACACCTTC
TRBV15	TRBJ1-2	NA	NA	CATSREYGNNYGYTF	TGTGCCACCAGCAGAGAATATGGCAATAACTATGGCTACACCTTC
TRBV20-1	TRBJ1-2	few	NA	CSARIVSGTEDFYGYTF	TGCAGTGCCAGAATAGTGTCCGGGACGGAAGATTTCTATGGCTACACCTTC